The following is a T cell receptor (beta chain) sequence with its context. This clonotype has a count of ten or more. Its antigen is not yet known. No much larger clonotype is one base removed from it; base qualities were not supplied. Only healthy Caucasian donors were included. Three unrelated non-twin adults were additionally sequenced: a male aged 18 to 29, a male aged 50 to 59 and a female aged 50 to 59. Miltenyi CD45RO+ enrichment and human naive T-cell isolation kits were used to isolate memory (CD45RO+) and naive T cells from PBMC. This specimen comes from a study of identical twins (dated by TCRdb to about 2016). About the full investigation: To test whether fetal clonotypes persist, this study deep-sequenced TCR alpha and beta repertoires from monozygotic twins, from unrelated adults of various ages, and from cord blood. Replicate twin experiments were performed at different times using different library preparation protocols to rule out contamination. Study-wide findings and limitations: Compared with coincidental sharing between unrelated individuals, out-of-frame TCR alpha sequences shared between twins showed an excess of sequences with low generation probability. Abundant cord blood beta clonotypes carried fewer insertions; young adult naive repertoires showed a weaker similar trend, while memory repertoires showed none. Invariant T cells such as MAIT and iNKT could partly confound zero-insertion analyses, though diverse VJ usage argued against this for most clonotypes. A weaker excess of twin sharing was found in beta out-of-frame sequences because the signal-to-noise ratio was lowered by fewer shared sequences. Because the same donors could not be followed over many years, conclusions were based on cross-sectional statistical analysis. In monozygotic twins, recombination models systematically underestimated out-of-frame TCR alpha sharing, but the models matched the sharing seen between unrelated individuals.

The CDR3 covers 13 residues, taking in both the cysteine and the phenylalanine. The sequence is cut down to CDR3 DNA, 39 bases in frame from base 1. V is clipped by 7 bases and J by 1 base, and the sequence between their germline boundaries is 8 bases long. The germline V gene sets CDR1 to SGHRS and CDR2 to YFSETQ. Library preparation was by 5' RACE. TCRdb shows the sequencer as Illumina HiSeq 2000. A universal primer binding site was introduced by template switching, and a unique molecular identifier was present in the final cDNA, enabling accurate counting of TCR cDNA molecules. First-strand cDNA for TCR alpha and beta chains was synthesized from specific primers in the conserved constant-segment region. To control for contamination, each cDNA library was double barcoded with a SMART-Mk sample barcode plus Illumina barcodes. TruSeq adapter sequences, together with Illumina sample barcodes, were added in two successive PCR steps. The Illumina HiSeq platform was used with custom primers to sequence TCR alpha and beta cDNA libraries. The authors' pipeline ran thus. MiGEC was used to process raw reads and extract unique molecular identifiers, and MiXCR was used to find CDR3 positions. Recombination models were inferred per individual with the repgenHMM and IGoR tools using an EM algorithm. Shared clonotypes were analyzed with the tcR package in R, and sharing was normalized by the product of cloneset sizes. Out-of-frame nonproductive sequences were analyzed to study raw recombination free of thymic and clonal selection effects. Using fastp trimming at Q25 and MiXCR clonotype assembly, TCRdb reanalyzed the public sequencing data and kept in-frame beta chains. Rows are unified per CDR3 protein, each entry keeping the most common DNA and genes. The V and J calls and clone size are TCRdb's, not the authors'. Recorded for this sample are approximately 410,000 distinct CDR3 sequences; about 18% of them occurred a single time. The ten biggest clones cover roughly 12% of the sample.

Input material: naive T cells sorted from blood. Per the publication, the cell subset or site label means: cells isolated with a human naive T-cell isolation kit. Recombination linked TRBV5-1 to TRBJ2-2; the D gene is unclear. The sequence came from a middle-aged man in good health. The CDR3 protein is CASSVRNTGELFF. The nucleotides read TGCGCCAGCTCCGTACGGAACACCGGGGAGCTGTTTTTT.